This passage covers 21 T cell receptor beta chains from one sample sequenced in a study of early T cells in non-severe SARS-CoV-2 infection. TCRdb re-analysed the 5' RACE reads in MiXCR, keeping a single row per CDR3 protein. The sample carries under 80,000 distinct CDR3 sequences, roughly 12% recorded once. Sequencing used whole blood. Receptors were obtained from an adult who was a healthcare worker with PCR-confirmed SARS-CoV-2 infection or an uninfected control (not recorded which).

This clonotype was seen many times. The J gene is TRBJ2-3, the V gene TRBV29-1; 8 bases match TRBD2. The CDR3 contains 11 residues. V gave up 7 bases and J gave up 5 bases; unmatched junction bases: 2. Germline V CDR1 and CDR2: SQVTM, ANQGSEA. The CDR3 nucleotides read TGCAGCGACGGGGGGGTAGATACGCAGTATTTT. Translating it yields CSDGGVDTQYF.

This clonotype was observed at least ten times. This chain links TRBV12-3 or TRBV12-4 with TRBJ2-3; D is undetermined. The CDR3 is 14 residues long. Between the trimmed V and J ends, which lost 0 bases and 5 bases, there was a span of 9 bases. The CDR3 bases are TGTGCCAGCAGTTTAGCAAAAGCAATAGATACGCAGTATTTT. It is translated as CASSLAKAIDTQYF.

The V call is TRBV2, the J call TRBJ2-5; no reliable D call. V was pared by 4 bases and J by 3 bases, with 3 bases between. Germline V gives CDR1 SNHLY, CDR2 FYNNEI. CDR3 length: 11 residues. The CDR3 reads CASSAEETQYF. For the CDR3, the DNA is TGTGCCAGCAGTGCGGAAGAGACCCAGTACTTC. The full variable domain, in which reference TRBV2 and TRBJ2-5 provide the parts outside the CDR3, is EPEVTQTPSHQVTQMGQEVILRCVPISNHLYFYWYRQILGQKVEFLVSFYNNEISEKSEIFDDQFSVERPDGSNFTLKIRSTKLEDSAMYFCASSAEETQYFGPGTRLLVL.

This clonotype was recorded only once. The chain recombines TRBV12-3 or TRBV12-4 with TRBJ2-1; 10 positions agree with TRBD1. The CDR3 contains 14 residues. V dropped 2 bases and J dropped 10; count of bases not matched to a gene: 5. CDR3 amino acids: CASSLSGTGAEQFF. The CDR3 DNA follows: TGTGCCAGCAGTTTATCGGGGACAGGGGCCGAGCAGTTCTTC.

This clonotype was counted many times. The chain is built from TRBV12-5 and TRBJ2-1; 8 nucleotides match TRBD2. V lost 2 bases and J lost 6; bases outside the gene matches: 9. Germline CDR1 LGHNT, CDR2 FRNRAP. This CDR3 has 16 residues. Here the CDR3 reads CASGLSLAGGRNEQFF. As DNA, the CDR3 is TGTGCTAGTGGTTTGTCCCTGGCGGGAGGTCGCAATGAGCAGTTCTTC.

This sequence joins TRBV19 and TRBJ2-2; tentatively, D is TRBD2 (5 bases). Germline V lookup: CDR1 LNHDA, CDR2 SQIVND (reference sequence). Trimming left V 1 base short and J 6 bases short, with 12 bases between. CDR3 length: 15 amino acids. The CDR3 coding sequence is TGTGCCAGTAGTATAGCTAGTGCGGGTCCCGGGGAGCTGTTTTTT. This translates into CASSIASAGPGELFF.

In nucleotides, the CDR3 is TGCAGTGTAGCAGGTACGAATATCTACGAGCAGTACTTC. Translation: CSVAGTNIYEQYF. The chain carries TRBV20-1 and TRBJ2-7; D is unresolved. CDR3 length: 13 amino acids. Germline V gene lookup returns CDR1 DFQATT and CDR2 SNEGSKA (reference sequence). V shed 7 bases and J shed 3 bases, with 16 bases lying between them.

This clonotype has a count of ten or more. This sequence joins TRBV4-1 and TRBJ2-7, with 12 bases matching TRBD2. This CDR3 has 16 amino acids. CDR1 and CDR2 from the germline V gene are MGHRA and YSYEKL. J gave up 4 bases and V 0 bases, and 4 bases lay outside the gene matches. Written as DNA, the CDR3 is TGCGCCAGCAGCCAAGATTCCCTAGCGGGAGGGTACGAGCAGTACTTC. It encodes CASSQDSLAGGYEQYF.

This clonotype came up many times. The chain uses TRBV28 and TRBJ2-7; D possibly corresponds to TRBD2 (6 bases). Germline assignment: CDR1 MDHEN and CDR2 SYDVKM. The CDR3 consists of 16 residues. The ends were cut back, 3 bases at V and 2 bases at J, with 17 bases in the middle. CDR3: CASSFHLGSLTYEQYF. The CDR3 bases are TGTGCCAGCAGTTTTCACCTCGGGAGCTTAACCTACGAGCAGTACTTC. The full variable domain, rest sourced from reference TRBV28 and TRBJ2-7, is DVKVTQSSRYLVKRTGEKVFLECVQDMDHENMFWYRQDPGLGLRLIYFSYDVKMKEKGDIPEGYSVSREKKERFSLILESASTNQTSMYLCASSFHLGSLTYEQYFGPGTRLTVT.

This clonotype was detected many times. The V gene is TRBV29-1, the J gene TRBJ2-3; D tentatively reads TRBD1 or TRBD2 (5 bases each). The CDR3 has 15 amino acids. Germline CDR1 and CDR2: SQVTM and ANQGSEA. V dropped 3 bases and J dropped 2 bases, with 15 bases sitting between them. CDR3 nucleotides: TGCAGCGTTGACCCCGGGACCCATCACACAGATACGCAGTATTTT. Its translation is CSVDPGTHHTDTQYF.

In this sample, this clonotype turned up many times. J is TRBJ2-3 and V is TRBV7-9, with D uncertain. Germline values: CDR1 SEHNR, CDR2 FQNEAQ (reference sequence). CDR3 length: 8 amino acids. CDR3 sequence: CGADTQYF. The CDR3 region has the DNA TGTGGTGCAGATACGCAGTATTTT.

V is TRBV20-1 and J is TRBJ2-5; D not certain. Germline assignment: CDR1 DFQATT and CDR2 SNEGSKA (reference sequence). The CDR3 sequence is 10 residues long. V gave up 3 bases and J gave up 9 bases, with 8 bases separating them. The CDR3 here is CSARNVAQYF. The DNA of the CDR3 is TGCAGTGCTAGGAACGTTGCCCAGTACTTC.

This clonotype occurred many times. The chain uses TRBV20-1 and TRBJ1-4; a possible D gene is TRBD1 (5 bases). This CDR3 is built from 14 residues. Germline V lookup: CDR1 DFQATT, CDR2 SNEGSKA (reference sequence). Trimming cost V 6 bases and J 8 bases, with 19 bases left between them. The CDR3 is CSAPSGAPREKLFF. DNA of the CDR3: TGCAGTGCCCCGAGCGGGGCCCCTCGGGAAAAACTGTTTTTT.

This clonotype was recorded a few times. The chain combines TRBV29-1 with TRBJ2-5, with D uncertain. The CDR3 totals 12 residues. Germline V gene sequence: CDR1 SQVTM, CDR2 ANQGSEA. Trimming took off 4 bases at V and 5 bases at J, with 11 bases between the two ends. CDR3 amino acids: CSVVVGAETQYF. The CDR3 bases are TGCAGCGTTGTTGTGGGTGCGGAGACCCAGTACTTC.

The V call is TRBV29-1, the J call TRBJ1-5; tentatively, D is TRBD1 (6 bases). CDR1 is SQVTM, CDR2 ANQGSEA, per germline. V gave up 6 bases and J gave up 0 bases, with 12 bases separating them. The CDR3 is 14 amino acids. The CDR3 nucleotides are TGCAGCGTCCTGGACAGCAATAGCAATCAGCCCCAGCATTTT. Its protein product is CSVLDSNSNQPQHF. The full variable domain, rest sourced from reference TRBV29-1 and TRBJ1-5, is SAVISQKPSRDICQRGTSLTIQCQVDSQVTMMFWYRQQPGQSLTLIATANQGSEATYESGFVIDKFPISRPNLTFSTLTVSNMSPEDSSIYLCSVLDSNSNQPQHFGDGTRLSIL.

This clonotype appeared many times. This chain links TRBV18 with TRBJ1-6; D is possibly TRBD1 (5 bases). This CDR3 is 15 amino acids long. The V gene's germline CDR1 is KGHSH and CDR2 LQKENI. V was trimmed by 6 bases and J by 5 bases, leaving 14 bases between them. The CDR3 bases are TGTGCCAGCTCTCGCGCGATGGGGGATAATTCACCCCTCCACTTT. Translation gives CASSRAMGDNSPLHF.

In this sample, this clonotype turned up many times. The chain employs TRBV9 and TRBJ1-1; no clear D gene. Trimming removed 2 bases at V and 1 base at J, with 6 bases between. The CDR3 loop spans 13 amino acids. Germline V CDR1 and CDR2: SGDLS, YYNGEE. The CDR3 DNA reads TGTGCCAGCAGCGTCCCAGGGAACACTGAAGCTTTCTTT. This translates into CASSVPGNTEAFF.

In its sample, this clonotype was seen many times. This chain connects TRBV5-5 to TRBJ1-5; 9 bases fit TRBD1. The CDR3 is 16 residues long. The junction had 11 bases not matched to a gene; V was cut back by 4 bases and J by 6 bases. Germline lookup yields CDR1 SGHKS and CDR2 YYEKEE (reference sequence). The CDR3 here is CASSQRTGVNGQPQHF. The DNA for the CDR3 is TGTGCCAGCAGCCAGAGGACAGGGGTTAACGGTCAGCCCCAGCATTTT.

This clonotype showed up many times. The J gene is TRBJ2-5, the V gene TRBV11-2; D is possibly TRBD2 (5 bases). The CDR3 length is 15 residues. Germline CDR1 SGHAT, CDR2 FQNNGV. V was shortened by 7 bases and J by 3 bases, with 18 bases between the two germline ends. The CDR3 loop is CASTTAGVSKETQYF. For the CDR3, the DNA is TGTGCCAGCACCACCGCCGGGGTATCTAAAGAGACCCAGTACTTC.

This clonotype has more than one count but fewer than ten. This sequence joins TRBV7-9 and TRBJ2-7; 9 positions agree with TRBD2. The CDR3 is 14 amino acids. The V segment lost 5 bases and the J segment 4 bases; nucleotides outside the gene matches: 6. CDR1 SEHNR and CDR2 FQNEAQ come from the germline V gene (reference sequence). This CDR3 reads CASSPGLAEYEQYF. CDR3 coding DNA: TGTGCCAGCAGCCCGGGACTAGCAGAATACGAGCAGTACTTC. The entire variable domain, with the rest obtained from reference TRBV7-9 and TRBJ2-7, is as follows: DTGVSQNPRHKITKRGQNVTFRCDPISEHNRLYWYRQTLGQGPEFLTYFQNEAQLEKSRLLSDRFSAERPKGSFSTLEIQRTEQGDSAMYLCASSPGLAEYEQYFGPGTRLTVT.

This clonotype was counted between two and nine times. The chain employs TRBV6-1 and TRBJ2-7, with TRBD2 identical over 13 bases. The germline V gene has CDR1 MNHNS and CDR2 SASEGT. Trimming at V came to 3 bases and at J to 3 bases, leaving 2 bases not matched to a gene. The CDR3 contains 15 residues. As DNA, the CDR3 is TGTGCCAGCAGTGAGGGACTAGCGGGGATCTACGAGCAGTACTTC. It is translated as CASSEGLAGIYEQYF.